One sample yielded the 23 T cell receptor beta chains listed below, sequenced in a study of T cell responses to AZD1222 COVID-19 vaccine. Generated by immunoSEQ multiplex PCR, the TCRdb table keeps only in-frame clones and is missing some. This sample yields around 200,000 clones, of which about 92% are seen a single time; approximately 4% belongs to the top ten. Sequences were derived from peripheral blood, sampled on day 0 of AZD1222 vaccination. These receptors all stem from an adult in good health.

The rearrangement joins TRBV13 to TRBJ1-3; 8 nucleotides align to TRBD1. The CDR3 has 14 residues. From germline, CDR1 is PRHDT and CDR2 FYEKMQ (reference sequence). Trimming at V came to 4 bases and at J to 8 bases, leaving 7 bases not matched to a gene. The CDR3 protein is CASSYRGLADTIYF. CDR3 sequence (DNA): TGTGCCAGCAGCTACAGGGGGTTGGCGGACACCATATATTTT.

The genes are TRBV7-6 and TRBJ1-6, with no clear D. The germline gives CDR1 SGHVS, CDR2 FNYEAQ. The CDR3 extends over 15 amino acids. Between the trimmed V and J ends, which lost 5 bases and 6 bases, there was a span of 14 bases. The CDR3 DNA reads TGTGCCAGCAGCCCCTCGGCGCAAGCTAATTCACCCCTCCACTTT. Translation gives CASSPSAQANSPLHF.

The rearrangement uses TRBV5-1 and TRBJ1-1; D remains ambiguous. The V and J ends lost 2 bases and 1 base respectively, with 9 bases between them. CDR1 and CDR2 (germline): SGHRS, YFSETQ. This CDR3 is built from 14 residues. The CDR3 loop is CASSFYGENTEAFF. The CDR3 nucleotides are TGCGCCAGCAGCTTCTACGGTGAGAACACTGAAGCTTTCTTT.

The V gene is TRBV3-1 (or the pseudogene TRBV3-2), the J gene TRBJ1-2; D remains unclear. Trimming removed 1 base from V and 3 bases from J, with 15 bases in between. The CDR3 has 16 residues. CDR1 and CDR2 from the germline V gene are LGHDT and YNNKEL (reference sequence). CDR3 DNA: TGTGCCAGCAGCCAAGCCTTGAGGACTGTAGACTATGGCTACACCTTC. Its translation: CASSQALRTVDYGYTF.

Note on this clone: Germline and junction disagree at one end, which may indicate a read error. The J gene is TRBJ2-1, the V gene TRBV12-3 or TRBV12-4; no firm D call. The CDR3 totals 12 residues. CDR3 sequence (DNA): TGTGCCAGCACCCGCCTCTACGATGAGCAGTTCTTC. This gives the protein CASTRLYDEQFF.

V usage is TRBV6-6 and J usage is TRBJ1-1; 10 bases fit TRBD1. CDR1 and CDR2 from the germline V gene are MNHNY and SVGAGI (reference sequence). The CDR3 spans 15 residues. Trimming cost V 6 bases and J 4 bases; bases outside gene matches: 8. CDR3 residues: CASSPTGGVGTEAFF. CDR3 coding DNA: TGTGCCAGCAGCCCGACAGGGGGCGTTGGCACTGAAGCTTTCTTT.

The chain is built from TRBV19 and TRBJ2-3; TRBD1 matches at 11 bases. V shed 5 bases and J 7 bases; nucleotides not matched to a gene: 8. CDR1 LNHDA and CDR2 SQIVND come from the germline V gene (reference sequence). The CDR3 is 15 residues long. The CDR3 DNA reads as TGTGCCAGTAGTGCCTTGGACAGGGGGCGTCATACGCAGTATTTT. It specifies CASSALDRGRHTQYF.

The genes are TRBV28 and TRBJ1-2; D uncertain. Germline assignment: CDR1 MDHEN and CDR2 SYDVKM. The germline V and J ends were trimmed by 4 bases and 2 bases, with 11 bases remaining between them. The CDR3 runs to 14 residues. CDR3 sequence (DNA): TGTGCCAGCAGTTCCCCGACGGGGAACTATGGCTACACCTTC. Translating gives CASSSPTGNYGYTF.

The chain recombines TRBV7-9 with TRBJ2-7, with D possibly being TRBD1 (6 bases). Germline-derived CDR1 and CDR2 are SEHNR and FQNEAQ (reference sequence). The CDR3 loop spans 17 amino acids. Deletions cut 0 bases from V and 0 bases from J, with 15 bases between. CDR3 in DNA: TGTGCCAGCAGCTTAGCAGCCGGGACATCGAGCTCCTACGAGCAGTACTTC. This encodes CASSLAAGTSSSYEQYF. The entire variable domain, with the rest obtained from reference TRBV7-9 and TRBJ2-7, is as follows: DTGVSQNPRHKITKRGQNVTFRCDPISEHNRLYWYRQTLGQGPEFLTYFQNEAQLEKSRLLSDRFSAERPKGSFSTLEIQRTEQGDSAMYLCASSLAAGTSSSYEQYFGPGTRLTVT.

The rearrangement joins TRBV19 to TRBJ1-3; TRBD1 agrees at 7 bases. Germline V CDR1 and CDR2: LNHDA, SQIVND (reference sequence). J was trimmed by 5 bases and V by 0 bases; bases with no gene match: 4. The CDR3 contains 15 residues. CDR3 amino acids: CASSIDGDRRNTIYF. CDR3 nucleotide sequence: TGTGCCAGTAGTATAGATGGGGACAGAAGAAACACCATATATTTT. Based on the CDR3 plus reference TRBV19 and TRBJ1-3, the full variable domain is DGGITQSPKYLFRKEGQNVTLSCEQNLNHDAMYWYRQDPGQGLRLIYYSQIVNDFQKGDIAEGYSVSREKKESFPLTVTSAQKNPTAFYLCASSIDGDRRNTIYFGEGSWLTVV.

V gene TRBV2 combines with J gene TRBJ1-2; 9 bases are shared with TRBD1. The junction had 2 bases not matched to a gene; V was cut back by 6 bases and J by 6 bases. The CDR3 has 12 residues. The germline gives CDR1 SNHLY, CDR2 FYNNEI. CDR3 amino acids: CASRGQGNGYTF. The CDR3 bases are TGTGCCAGCAGAGGACAGGGGAATGGCTACACCTTC. The entire variable domain, with the rest obtained from reference TRBV2 and TRBJ1-2, is as follows: EPEVTQTPSHQVTQMGQEVILRCVPISNHLYFYWYRQILGQKVEFLVSFYNNEISEKSEIFDDQFSVERPDGSNFTLKIRSTKLEDSAMYFCASRGQGNGYTFGSGTRLTVV.

Of note for this clone: Other DNA variants within this sample encode the same CDR3. V gene TRBV9 combines with J gene TRBJ1-1; D uncertain. The V and J ends lost 0 bases and 2 bases respectively, with 2 bases between them. This CDR3 region has 12 residues. The V gene's germline CDR1 is SGDLS and CDR2 YYNGEE. CDR3 in amino acids: CASSVVNTEAFF. DNA for the CDR3: TGTGCCAGCAGCGTAGTAAACACTGAAGCTTTCTTT.

The chain carries TRBV20-1 and TRBJ2-1; the D is unclear. Per germline, CDR1 DFQATT and CDR2 SNEGSKA (reference sequence). This CDR3 has 11 amino acids. The V end lost 3 bases, the J end lost 6 bases, and 6 bases lay between the germline ends. Written as DNA, the CDR3 is TGCAGTGCTAGGATCCCCAATGAGCAGTTCTTC. Its translation: CSARIPNEQFF.

This chain uses TRBV6-5 with TRBJ2-4; D gene unclear. Germline V lookup: CDR1 MNHEY, CDR2 SVGAGI. Trimming removed 0 bases from V and 0 bases from J, with 6 bases in between. The CDR3 extends over 15 amino acids. The CDR3 sequence is CASSYSQLAKNIQYF. The CDR3 region has the DNA TGTGCCAGCAGTTACTCTCAGCTAGCCAAAAACATTCAGTACTTC.

The chain links TRBV5-1 to TRBJ2-7; 8 bases match TRBD2. This CDR3 region has 15 residues. J gave up 1 base and V 0 bases, and 3 bases lay outside the gene matches. Germline assignment: CDR1 SGHRS and CDR2 YFSETQ. The CDR3 coding sequence is TGCGCCAGCAGCTTGGTAGCGGGGCCTTCCTACGAGCAGTACTTC. Its protein product is CASSLVAGPSYEQYF. Complete variable domain (other parts from reference TRBV5-1 and TRBJ2-7): KAGVTQTPRYLIKTRGQQVTLSCSPISGHRSVSWYQQTPGQGLQFLFEYFSETQRNKGNFPGRFSGRQFSNSRSEMNVSTLELGDSALYLCASSLVAGPSYEQYFGPGTRLTVT.

The J gene is TRBJ2-7, the V gene TRBV11-2; D is possibly TRBD1 (6 bases). The germline gives CDR1 SGHAT, CDR2 FQNNGV. The CDR3 runs to 15 residues. V lost 5 bases, J lost 3 bases, and 17 bases lay in between. The CDR3 spells CASSPGLQGHYEQYF. CDR3 in DNA: TGTGCCAGCAGCCCTGGTTTGCAGGGACACTACGAGCAGTACTTC.

This chain joins TRBV28 and TRBJ1-5; TRBD1 matches 7 bases. In germline, CDR1 is MDHEN, CDR2 SYDVKM. The CDR3 sequence is 14 residues long. V trimming: 9 bases; J trimming: 7 bases; junction bases outside the gene matches: 12. CDR3 in amino acids: CASLGTGVRQPQHF. The CDR3 coding sequence is TGTGCCAGTTTAGGAACAGGGGTAAGGCAGCCCCAGCATTTT.

V and J are TRBV5-1 and TRBJ1-2, with 8 nucleotides matching TRBD1. After removal of 4 bases from V and 4 bases from J, the junction contained 6 bases not matched to a gene. CDR3 length equals 14 residues. Germline V gene sequence: CDR1 SGHRS, CDR2 YFSETQ. Here the CDR3 reads CASSNGQGFYGYTF. The CDR3 nucleotides are TGCGCCAGCAGCAATGGACAGGGTTTCTATGGCTACACCTTC.

The rearrangement links TRBV19 to TRBJ2-2, with 11 bases lining up with TRBD2. CDR1 and CDR2 (germline): LNHDA, SQIVND (reference sequence). V gave up 6 bases and J gave up 8 bases; unmatched junction bases: 14. This CDR3 region has 17 residues. CDR3 region: CASRPSSGASGRGELFF. The CDR3 DNA sequence: TGTGCCAGTAGGCCCTCTTCTGGGGCTAGCGGGAGGGGGGAGCTGTTTTTT.

The chain recombines TRBV10-3 with TRBJ2-1; 14 positions agree with TRBD2. Trimming removed 5 bases from V and 9 bases from J; junction bases left unmatched: 9. Germline V lookup: CDR1 ENHRY, CDR2 SYGVKD. The length of the CDR3 is 16 residues. CDR3 protein: CAISPGLAGDGGEQFF. CDR3 sequence (DNA): TGTGCCATCAGTCCGGGACTAGCGGGAGATGGCGGTGAGCAGTTCTTC.

As regards this clone: The junction shows a germline mismatch at one end, possibly a read error. Other DNA sequences within the sample encode an identical CDR3. The chain uses TRBV27 and TRBJ2-2; no clear D gene. Germline assignment: CDR1 MNHEY and CDR2 SMNVEV (reference sequence). The CDR3 has 14 residues. DNA for the CDR3: TGTGCCAGCAGTCTATCCCTGAACACCGGGGAGCTGTTTTTT. Translating it yields CASSLSLNTGELFF.

This chain joins TRBV6-1 and TRBJ1-3; a weak D match, TRBD1 (6 bases). Germline CDR1 reads MNHNS; CDR2 reads SASEGT. The CDR3 length is 15 residues. Trimming took off 5 bases at V and 1 base at J, with 12 bases between the two ends. In DNA form, the CDR3 reads TGTGCCAGCAGTCCAGGTGGACAGTCTGGAAACACCATATATTTT. Translating it yields CASSPGGQSGNTIYF.

This clone was detected only a few times. J is TRBJ2-7 and V is TRBV28; 8 nucleotides line up with TRBD1. CDR1 is MDHEN, CDR2 SYDVKM, per germline. The V and J ends lost 6 bases and 7 bases, in that order; junction bases with no gene match: 14. The CDR3 extends over 15 amino acids. The chain's CDR3 is CASRPGQAGVGEQYF. CDR3 in DNA: TGTGCCAGCAGGCCGGGACAGGCGGGTGTGGGGGAGCAGTACTTC.